This T cell receptor (beta chain) derives from a study of T cell responses to AZD1222 COVID-19 vaccine. The study, taken as a whole, reports: No day 14 peak samples; only post-peak repertoires were characterized.

The assay was immunoSEQ multiplex PCR, and TCRdb's table has in-frame clones only and misses some. The sample holds about 100,000 clones, 88% seen once. Concerning this clone itself: Its specificity is unknown.

The germline CDR1 and CDR2 sequences are MDHEN and SYDVKM. Trimming took 5 bases from V and 6 from J; bases not matched to a gene: 5. The CDR3 runs to 16 residues. This clonotype was obtained from an adult in good health. The sequenced sample was peripheral blood, obtained on day 0 of AZD1222 vaccination. The J gene is TRBJ2-3, the V gene TRBV28; 16 positions agree with TRBD2. CDR3 sequence reads: CASSLGTSGRVDTQYF. CDR3 DNA sequence: TGTGCCAGCAGTCTCGGGACTAGCGGGAGGGTGGATACGCAGTATTTT. Looking up the rest from reference TRBV28 and TRBJ2-3 gives the full variable domain: DVKVTQSSRYLVKRTGEKVFLECVQDMDHENMFWYRQDPGLGLRLIYFSYDVKMKEKGDIPEGYSVSREKKERFSLILESASTNQTSMYLCASSLGTSGRVDTQYFGPGTRLTVL.